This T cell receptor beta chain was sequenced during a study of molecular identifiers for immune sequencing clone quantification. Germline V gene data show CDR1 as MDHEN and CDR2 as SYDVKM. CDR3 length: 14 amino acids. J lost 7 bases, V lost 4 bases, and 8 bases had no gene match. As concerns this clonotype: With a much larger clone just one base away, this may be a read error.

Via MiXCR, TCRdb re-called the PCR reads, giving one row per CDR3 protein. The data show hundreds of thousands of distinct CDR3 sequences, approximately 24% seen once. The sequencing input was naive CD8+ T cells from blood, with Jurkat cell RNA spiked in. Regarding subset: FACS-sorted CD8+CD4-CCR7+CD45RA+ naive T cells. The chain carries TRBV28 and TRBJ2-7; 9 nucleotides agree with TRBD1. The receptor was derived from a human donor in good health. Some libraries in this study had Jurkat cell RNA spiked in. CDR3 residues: CASSCGQGLREQYF. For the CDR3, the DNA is TGTGCCAGCAGTTGCGGACAGGGGTTGAGGGAGCAGTACTTC.